This T cell receptor (beta chain) was found in a study of blood T cell repertoires in COVID-19. Germline assignment: CDR1 KGHSH and CDR2 LQKENI. The CDR3 is 16 residues long. The junction had 4 bases not matched to a gene; V was cut back by 2 bases and J by 0 bases. The protocol was immunoSEQ multiplex PCR, while the TCRdb copy is restricted to in-frame clones and leaves out a portion. The sample has around 200,000 clones; about four fifths are singletons. V and J are TRBV18 and TRBJ1-3; 7 nucleotides align to TRBD1. The sample was peripheral blood. This clonotype was sampled from a man over 45 with active or convalescent COVID-19. The CDR3 protein is CASSPRDSSSGNTIYF. In DNA form, the CDR3 reads TGTGCCAGCTCACCAAGGGACAGCAGCTCTGGAAACACCATATATTTT.